This T cell receptor beta chain emerged from a study of regulatory T cells in long-lasting Graves disease (TCRdb year 2021). At the level of the whole study: In the newly diagnosed Graves' disease group, patients had been taking antithyroid drugs for less than 3 months. Persistent Graves' disease patients were compared with newly diagnosed Graves' disease patients by peripheral blood TCR sequencing and RNA sequencing. The study was registered as a clinical trial and conducted in China. A total of approximately 35 samples underwent TCR sequencing: about 13 from persistent and some 20 from newly diagnosed Graves' disease patients.

What the study reported, not specific to this receptor: Persistent patients shared more public clonotypes among themselves (around 2,700) than newly diagnosed patients did (about 970). Sequencing and analysis were restricted to the TCR beta chain. Compared with newly diagnosed patients, patients with persistent Graves' disease had lower TCR Shannon entropy and fewer highly expanded clones, which suggests clonal expansion. Peripheral blood alone was examined, since thyroid tissue, which constituted the primary lesion, could not be accessed. Preferential use of TRBV28, TRBJ1-2 and TRBJ2-5 was observed in persistent disease, whereas TRBV20-1 and TRBJ2-1 were favored in newly diagnosed disease. The small sample size was acknowledged by the authors as a limitation that may reduce accuracy.

This clonotype was picked up many times. Its cognate antigen has yet to be identified. Qualities for individual bases were not recorded, and no much larger clone is one base off. Libraries were made using multiplex PCR. TCRdb names Illumina HiSeq 4000 as the instrument used. TCR beta libraries were built with iRepertoire HTBI primers and Arm-PCR amplification of CDR3 regions. Before sequencing, the PCR products went through gel purification. Regarding the original processing steps: Across samples, fewer than 70 TRBV and 13 to 15 TRBJ segments were identified and used for gene usage analysis of CDR3 amino acid clonotypes. Filtered high-quality paired reads were merged into contigs using COPE and FqMerger. BLAST was used to align contigs to the IMGT TRBV, TRBD and TRBJ reference genes, and CDR3 was defined following IMGT. Any clonotype with a frequency above 0.1% was counted as a highly expanded clone. Shannon entropy served as the measure of repertoire diversity, while the Gini coefficient captured V-J evenness. A clonotype was considered public if more than one individual shared it. TCRdb applied fastp at Q25 and MiXCR to the public reads, then kept only in-frame beta chains. Rows matching on CDR3 protein sequence are summarized as one entry with the most common DNA and genes. TCRdb assigned the V and J calls; the authors' analysis was not used. This sample has 420,000 or so distinct CDR3 sequences in its table, and less than 20% of those were observed once. In total, the top ten clones hold 20% to 25% of the sample.

The meaning of the sample's time point label: newly diagnosed GD, antithyroid drugs for less than 3 months. For both TCR sequencing and RNA sequencing, RNA was extracted from PBMCs using TRIzol. The diagnosis of Graves' disease was made according to American Thyroid Association guidelines. The patients came from an endocrinology department in Xi'an, China. Each patient gave about 8.1 milliliters of peripheral blood, collected in an EDTA anticoagulant tube. Ficoll Paque Plus density gradient separation was used to isolate PBMCs, and no further T cell sorting was done. An Agilent 2100 Bioanalyzer and agarose gel were used to check RNA quality, while a NanoDrop 2000 measured RNA concentration. The CDR3 runs 14 amino acids, cysteine and phenylalanine included. The only DNA kept is the CDR3, 42 bases in frame from the first base. V ends up 4 bases short and J 4 bases short, with an unmatched junction base count of 3. According to the germline V gene, CDR1 reads MDHEN and CDR2 reads SYDVKM.

The sample was also reused in another study, on T cells in Graves' hyperthyroidism and ophthalmopathy. Reported in the second study: Graves' hyperthyroidism was defined as stable when no progression to ophthalmopathy occurred over 18 months of follow-up. Hyperthyroidism patients were newly diagnosed, had a disease duration of under 2 months, and were aged 18 to 65 years. Patients with uncontrolled infections, other autoimmune diseases, pregnancy or lactation were excluded. Diagnoses were based on clinical symptoms, serum thyroxine and TRAb, thyroid ultrasound and orbital computed tomography. For the first round of RT-PCR on the TCR CDR3, the HTBI primer set was used together with the Qiagen OneStep RT-PCR kit. Most expanded thyroid clonotypes (frequency above 0.001) were also detected in blood, suggesting blood repertoires may reflect thyroid immune responses. In cross-validation, a model built on a 13 V-J signature told ophthalmopathy apart from stable hyperthyroidism with 85% to 90% sensitivity and roughly 83% specificity, and in testing the same model reached 80%/75%. During validation, the model predicted progression to ophthalmopathy a median of approximately 7 months ahead of onset, with more than 60% sensitivity and 72% to 80% specificity. TCR V-J signatures able to tell the groups apart were searched for in a discovery cohort of approximately 95 patients, of whom over 40 had Graves' ophthalmopathy and roughly 59 had stable Graves' hyperthyroidism. Whether ophthalmopathy could be predicted prospectively was tested in an independent validation cohort made up of fewer than 20 hyperthyroidism patients plus 17 patients who later progressed to ophthalmopathy. The 100 discovery patients were divided at random into training and test sets in a 7:3 ratio. The study also compared thyroid tissue and blood T-cell repertoires from 5 to 7 Graves' hyperthyroidism patients. Following sampling, methimazole starting at 30 mg daily was given to hyperthyroidism patients, and high-dose intravenous methylprednisolone was given to ophthalmopathy patients. Libraries were constructed in a second round of multiplex PCR, after which size selection and purification were performed. Libraries were sequenced paired-end with 100 bp reads on an Illumina HiSeq2000. SOAPnuke was used to process the raw data, removing reads that contained adapters or uncalled bases, had a mean Phred below 15, or lacked an exact match to the constant primer or identifier. High-quality paired reads were merged using COPE v1.2.5, and each unique nucleotide sequence was defined as a clonotype. MiTCR v1.1 was used to align clonotypes to the IMGT TRBV, TRBD and TRBJ reference segments. Only V-J combinations with frequency above 0.0001, covering 99% to 99.2% of repertoires, were analysed. The TCS score was defined as F50 (clonal expansion) divided by E x V (chaos), with BLOSUM62-based TCRdist calculated between CDR3 peptides within each V-J. Welch's t-statistics and random forest reduced around 550 V-J features to 10 to 15, which were used in a naive Bayes classifier (R e1071). Sample size was not statistically predetermined, and blinding of investigators to group allocation was not performed. The paper reports TCR Vbeta CDR3 sequencing of 130 to 150 peripheral blood samples: under 45 ophthalmopathy, roughly 80 hyperthyroidism and around 17 progressor patients.

The starting material was peripheral blood mononuclear cells (PBMCs), obtained at new diagnosis, from a patient treated with antithyroid drugs. The TCR sequence derives from a woman younger than 35 with Graves disease. Donor details come from another sample of the same person, matched by shared clones. The chain couples TRBV28 to TRBJ2-7; TRBD1 agrees with 11 junctional bases. The bases are TGTGCCAGCAGTTGGGACAGGGGGGAGTACGAGCAGTACTTC. This codes for CASSWDRGEYEQYF.